This T cell receptor (beta chain) was recovered during a study of T cells in Graves' hyperthyroidism and ophthalmopathy. Amplification yielded TCR beta CDR3 regions, with RNA transcripts as the source. Primed by the HTBI set, a first-round RT-PCR was run on the TCR CDR3. TCRdb ran MiXCR on the multiplex PCR reads and lists one entry per CDR3 protein. The data hold 300,000 to 500,000 distinct CDR3 sequences, with about an eighth observed a single time. This clonotype was counted only a few times. The CDR3 sequence is 14 residues long. Germline V gene data show CDR1 as SGHDT and CDR2 as YYEEEE. V was shortened by 0 bases and J by 8 bases, with 14 bases between the two germline ends.

The V call is TRBV5-6, the J call TRBJ1-2, with no clear D. The sequence was collected from a middle-aged man with Graves' ophthalmopathy. Input material: blood. CDR3: CASSLGQKSMGYTF. In DNA, the CDR3 is TGTGCCAGCAGCTTGGGGCAGAAGTCTATGGGCTACACCTTC.